These 10 T cell receptor beta chains originate from one sample sequenced in a study of blood T cell repertoires in COVID-19. Clones were sequenced by immunoSEQ multiplex PCR, and TCRdb holds only the in-frame ones, with some missing. The top ten hold less than 2% of the sample, which has about 99,000 clones, 80% to 85% seen once. The source material was peripheral blood. These receptors were taken from a man in his 70s with active or convalescent COVID-19.

V usage is TRBV2 and J usage is TRBJ1-2, with D perhaps matching TRBD1 (5 bases). The germline V and J ends were trimmed by 3 bases and 4 bases, with 9 bases remaining between them. The length of the CDR3 is 13 residues. Germline V gene sequence: CDR1 SNHLY, CDR2 FYNNEI. The CDR3 region is CASSDTGGYGYTF. In nucleotides, the CDR3 is TGTGCCAGCAGTGACACAGGTGGCTATGGCTACACCTTC.

The rearrangement uses TRBV10-3 and TRBJ2-5; the D gene is possibly TRBD2 (5 bases). This CDR3 has 14 residues. In germline, CDR1 is ENHRY, CDR2 SYGVKD. The ends were cut back, 10 bases at V and 4 bases at J, with 19 bases in the middle. The CDR3 loop is CATRVVAGGETQYF. CDR3 in DNA: TGTGCCACCCGGGTGGTGGCGGGCGGAGAGACCCAGTACTTC.

This clone was counted at least ten times. This chain joins TRBV9 and TRBJ2-1; 7 bases line up with TRBD1. This CDR3 contains 15 residues. The V segment lost 4 bases and the J segment 1 base; nucleotides outside the gene matches: 5. Germline lookup yields CDR1 SGDLS and CDR2 YYNGEE. The CDR3 reads CASSLQGTSYNEQFF. The CDR3, as DNA: TGTGCCAGCAGCTTACAGGGGACGTCCTACAATGAGCAGTTCTTC. The variable domain in full, with the rest retrieved from reference TRBV9 and TRBJ2-1, is DSGVTQTPKHLITATGQRVTLRCSPRSGDLSVYWYQQSLDQGLQFLIQYYNGEERAKGNILERFSAQQFPDLHSELNLSSLELGDSALYFCASSLQGTSYNEQFFGPGTRLTVL.

V and J are TRBV11-2 and TRBJ2-5; D possibly corresponds to TRBD2 (5 bases). CDR3 length: 15 amino acids. CDR1 is SGHAT, CDR2 FQNNGV, per germline. V was cut by 4 bases and J by 3 bases, with 15 bases left in between. CDR3 residues: CASSWSDGKKETQYF. The CDR3 DNA sequence: TGTGCCAGCAGCTGGTCGGACGGGAAAAAAGAGACCCAGTACTTC.

This chain uses TRBV12-3 or TRBV12-4 with TRBJ2-7; D unclear. V lost 3 bases and J lost 4, with 4 bases in between. The CDR3 consists of 11 residues. DNA for the CDR3: TGTGCCAGCAGTTTCCAATACGAGCAGTACTTC. Protein product: CASSFQYEQYF.

The chain combines TRBV5-1 with TRBJ2-5; 10 positions agree with TRBD1. Unmatched junction bases numbered 8, after V lost 4 bases and J lost 5 bases. This CDR3 spans 15 amino acids. Germline V lookup: CDR1 SGHRS, CDR2 YFSETQ. The CDR3 nucleotides read TGCGCCAGCAGCGATCGACAGGGGGCTGGGGAGACCCAGTACTTC. It encodes CASSDRQGAGETQYF.

V and J are TRBV12-3 or TRBV12-4 and TRBJ1-6; D not certain. The CDR3 totals 13 residues. Between the trimmed V and J ends, which lost 7 bases and 7 bases, there was a span of 11 bases. The CDR3 DNA sequence: TGTGCCAGCAAAACGGGGTTAAATTCACCCCTCCACTTT. This encodes CASKTGLNSPLHF.

The V call is TRBV7-2, the J call TRBJ2-1; 7 bases map to TRBD2. The germline gives CDR1 SGHTA, CDR2 FQGNSA. The CDR3 covers 14 residues. Trimming cost V 4 bases and J 5 bases; bases outside gene matches: 5. In nucleotides, the CDR3 is TGTGCCAGCAGCTCACCGACTAGCCACAATGAGCAGTTCTTC. Protein: CASSSPTSHNEQFF.

The chain employs TRBV28 and TRBJ2-7; 8 bases agree with TRBD2. The CDR3 runs to 16 residues. The V gene's germline CDR1 is MDHEN and CDR2 SYDVKM. Unmatched junction bases numbered 13, after V lost 7 bases and J lost 2 bases. The CDR3 sequence: CASIPSVAGGPYEQYF. CDR3 DNA: TGTGCCAGCATACCCTCGGTGGCGGGGGGACCCTACGAGCAGTACTTC.

This rearrangement joins TRBV9 to TRBJ2-3; 10 positions match TRBD2. The germline gives CDR1 SGDLS, CDR2 YYNGEE. V shed 3 bases, J shed 3 bases, and the junction held 7 bases outside the gene matches. This CDR3 contains 16 residues. DNA of the CDR3: TGTGCCAGCAGCGCTAGAGCGGGGGGGCCGACAGATACGCAGTATTTT. Translation: CASSARAGGPTDTQYF.